This T cell receptor beta chain was retrieved from a study of breast tumors, draining lymph nodes, adjacent tissues. Findings and limits, study-wide: The data were judged consistent with most tumor T cells coming from lymph node and expanding in tumor. Luminal-like breast cancer showed significantly greater tumor-nontumor repertoire similarity than basal-like breast cancer did. Tumor repertoires ranked between lymph nodes and nontumor tissue in diversity, with V and J gene preferences.

This clonotype was observed at least ten times. Antigen unknown. TCRdb processed the multiplex PCR reads anew with MiXCR; each CDR3 protein has one entry. This sample has about 110,000 distinct CDR3 sequences, with roughly 33% found just once. Germline CDR1 and CDR2: ENHRY and SYGVKD. The CDR3 consists of 14 residues. The V and J ends lost 4 bases and 1 base respectively, with 10 bases between them. Breast cancer patients provided tissue from their axillary draining lymph nodes. The sequence derives from a female donor with breast cancer. Some clones in this sample may be carry-over from other donors' samples. Material for sequencing was axillary lymph node tissue. The gene calls are TRBV10-3 and TRBJ2-5, with D uncertain. The CDR3 sequence: CAISGGSAQETQYF. CDR3 sequence (DNA): TGTGCCATCAGTGGAGGCAGCGCCCAAGAGACCCAGTACTTC.